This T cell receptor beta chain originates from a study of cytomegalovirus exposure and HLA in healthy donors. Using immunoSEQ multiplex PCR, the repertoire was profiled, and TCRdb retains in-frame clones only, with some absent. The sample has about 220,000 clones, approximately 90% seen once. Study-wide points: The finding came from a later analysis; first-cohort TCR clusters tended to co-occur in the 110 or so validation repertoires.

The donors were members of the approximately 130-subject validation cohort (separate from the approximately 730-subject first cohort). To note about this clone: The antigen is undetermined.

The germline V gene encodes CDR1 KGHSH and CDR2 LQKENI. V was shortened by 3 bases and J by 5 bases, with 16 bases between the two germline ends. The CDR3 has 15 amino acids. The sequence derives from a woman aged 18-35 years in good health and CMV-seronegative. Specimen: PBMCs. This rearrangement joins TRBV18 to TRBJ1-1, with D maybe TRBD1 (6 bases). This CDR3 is CASSPWGPAETEAFF. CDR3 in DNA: TGTGCCAGCTCACCTTGGGGGCCGGCGGAAACTGAAGCTTTCTTT. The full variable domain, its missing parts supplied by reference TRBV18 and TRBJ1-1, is NAGVMQNPRHLVRRRGQEARLRCSPMKGHSHVYWYRQLPEEGLKFMVYLQKENIIDESGMPKERFSAEFPKEGPSILRIQQVVRGDSAAYFCASSPWGPAETEAFFGQGTRLTVV.